Sequencing of this T cell receptor (beta chain) was carried out in a study of shared clonotypes between healthy human individuals. TCRdb keeps only in-frame clones here, not all; method: immunoSEQ multiplex PCR. Of some 470,000 clones listed, around 80% are singletons. Trimming took 4 bases from V and 1 from J, leaving 19 bases between them. This CDR3 contains 17 residues. In germline, CDR1 is SEHNR, CDR2 FQNEAQ (reference sequence). The TCR comes from a woman aged 40 to 55 in good health. Some clones in this sample may be carry-over from other donors' samples. Sequenced: PBMCs. This sequence joins TRBV7-9 and TRBJ1-2; D perhaps matches TRBD1 (6 bases). In DNA form, the CDR3 reads TGTGCCAGCAGCTGGTGGGTGGCAGGGGAAAATAACTATGGCTACACCTTC. Its protein is CASSWWVAGENNYGYTF. The full variable domain, with the rest looked up from reference TRBV7-9 and TRBJ1-2, is DTGVSQNPRHKITKRGQNVTFRCDPISEHNRLYWYRQTLGQGPEFLTYFQNEAQLEKSRLLSDRFSAERPKGSFSTLEIQRTEQGDSAMYLCASSWWVAGENNYGYTFGSGTRLTVV.